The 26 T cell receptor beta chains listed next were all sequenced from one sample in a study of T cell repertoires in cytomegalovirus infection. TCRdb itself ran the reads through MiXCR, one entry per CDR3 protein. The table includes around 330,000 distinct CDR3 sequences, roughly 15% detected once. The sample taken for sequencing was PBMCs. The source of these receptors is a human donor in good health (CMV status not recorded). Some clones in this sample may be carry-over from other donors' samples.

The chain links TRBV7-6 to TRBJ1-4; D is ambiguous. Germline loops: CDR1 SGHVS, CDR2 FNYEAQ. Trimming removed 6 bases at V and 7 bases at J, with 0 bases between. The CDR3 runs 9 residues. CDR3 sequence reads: CASSEKLFF. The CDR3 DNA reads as TGTGCCAGCAGTGAAAAACTGTTTTTT.

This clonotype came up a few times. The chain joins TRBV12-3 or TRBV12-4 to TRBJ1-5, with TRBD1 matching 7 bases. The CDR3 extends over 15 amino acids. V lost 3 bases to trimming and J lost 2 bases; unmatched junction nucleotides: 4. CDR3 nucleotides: TGTGCCAGCAGTTTGTCCGGGACAGGCAATCAGCCCCAGCATTTT. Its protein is CASSLSGTGNQPQHF.

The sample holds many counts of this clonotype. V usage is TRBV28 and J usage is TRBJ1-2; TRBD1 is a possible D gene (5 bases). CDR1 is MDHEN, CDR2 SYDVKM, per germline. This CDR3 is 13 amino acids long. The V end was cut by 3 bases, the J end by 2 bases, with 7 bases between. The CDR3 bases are TGTGCCAGCAGTTTGGGGCAGAACTATGGCTACACCTTC. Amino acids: CASSLGQNYGYTF.

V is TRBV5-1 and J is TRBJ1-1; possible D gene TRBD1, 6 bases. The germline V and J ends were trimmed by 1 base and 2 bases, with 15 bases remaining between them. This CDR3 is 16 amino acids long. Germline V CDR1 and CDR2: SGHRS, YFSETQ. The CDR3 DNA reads TGCGCCAGCAGCTTGTGGGGGGGCCGTTCCAACACTGAAGCTTTCTTT. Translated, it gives CASSLWGGRSNTEAFF.

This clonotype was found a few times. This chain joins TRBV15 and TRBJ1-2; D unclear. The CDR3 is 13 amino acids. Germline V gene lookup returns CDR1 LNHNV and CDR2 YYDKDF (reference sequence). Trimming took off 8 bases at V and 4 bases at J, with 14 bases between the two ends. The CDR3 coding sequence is TGTGCCACCGCCGACGGGGTCTCCTATGGCTACACCTTC. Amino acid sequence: CATADGVSYGYTF. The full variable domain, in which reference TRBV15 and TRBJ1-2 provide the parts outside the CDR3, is DAMVIQNPRYQVTQFGKPVTLSCSQTLNHNVMYWYQQKSSQAPKLLFHYYDKDFNNEADTPDNFQSRRPNTSFCFLDIRSPGLGDTAMYLCATADGVSYGYTFGSGTRLTVV.

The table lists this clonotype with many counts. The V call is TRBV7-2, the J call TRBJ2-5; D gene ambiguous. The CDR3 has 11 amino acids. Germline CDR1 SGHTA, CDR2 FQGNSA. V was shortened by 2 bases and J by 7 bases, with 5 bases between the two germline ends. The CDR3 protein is CASSLSVTQYF. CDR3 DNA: TGTGCCAGCAGCTTAAGTGTGACCCAGTACTTC.

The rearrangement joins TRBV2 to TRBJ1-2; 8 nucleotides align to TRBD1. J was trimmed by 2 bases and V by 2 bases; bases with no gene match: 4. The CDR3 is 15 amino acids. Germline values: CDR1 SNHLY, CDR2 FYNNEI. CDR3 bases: TGTGCCAGCAGTGAAAGGACAGGGATGAACTATGGCTACACCTTC. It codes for CASSERTGMNYGYTF.

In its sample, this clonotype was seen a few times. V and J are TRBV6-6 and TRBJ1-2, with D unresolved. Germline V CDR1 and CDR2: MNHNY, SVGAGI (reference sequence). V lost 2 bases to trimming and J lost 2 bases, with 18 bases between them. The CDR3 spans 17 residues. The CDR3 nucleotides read TGTGCCAGCAGTTACAACCCGATGGAGGGCGGCAACTATGGCTACACCTTC. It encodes CASSYNPMEGGNYGYTF.

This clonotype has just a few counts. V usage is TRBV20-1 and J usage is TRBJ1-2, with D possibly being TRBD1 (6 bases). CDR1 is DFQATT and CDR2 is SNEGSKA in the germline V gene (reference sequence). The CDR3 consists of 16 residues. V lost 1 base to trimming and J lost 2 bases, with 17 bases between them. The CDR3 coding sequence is TGCAGTGCTAGAGCCTCGGAGGGGGGCGGAAACTATGGCTACACCTTC. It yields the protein CSARASEGGGNYGYTF.

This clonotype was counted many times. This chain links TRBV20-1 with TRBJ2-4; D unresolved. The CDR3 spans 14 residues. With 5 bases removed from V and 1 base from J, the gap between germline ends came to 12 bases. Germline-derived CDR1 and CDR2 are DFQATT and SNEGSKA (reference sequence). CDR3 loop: CSASEGRAKNIQYF. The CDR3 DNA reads TGCAGTGCTTCCGAAGGGCGGGCCAAAAACATTCAGTACTTC.

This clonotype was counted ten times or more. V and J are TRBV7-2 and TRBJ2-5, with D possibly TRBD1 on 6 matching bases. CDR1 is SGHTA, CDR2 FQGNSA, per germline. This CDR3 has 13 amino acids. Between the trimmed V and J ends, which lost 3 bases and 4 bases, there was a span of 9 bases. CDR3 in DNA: TGTGCCAGCAGCTTTCAGGGGAGAGAGACCCAGTACTTC. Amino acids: CASSFQGRETQYF.

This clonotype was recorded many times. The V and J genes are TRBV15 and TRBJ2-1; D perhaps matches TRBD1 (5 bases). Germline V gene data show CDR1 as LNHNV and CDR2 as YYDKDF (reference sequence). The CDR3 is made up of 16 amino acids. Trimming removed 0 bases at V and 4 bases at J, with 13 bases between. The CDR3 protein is CATSRDSPAGYNEQFF. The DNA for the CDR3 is TGTGCCACCAGCAGAGATTCTCCGGCAGGGTACAATGAGCAGTTCTTC.

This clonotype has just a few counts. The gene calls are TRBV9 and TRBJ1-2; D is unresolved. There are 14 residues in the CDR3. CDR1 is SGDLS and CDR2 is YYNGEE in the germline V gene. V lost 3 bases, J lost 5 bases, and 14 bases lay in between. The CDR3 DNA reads TGTGCCAGCAGCGCGGACCCGGAGGGATATGGCTACACCTTC. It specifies CASSADPEGYGYTF.

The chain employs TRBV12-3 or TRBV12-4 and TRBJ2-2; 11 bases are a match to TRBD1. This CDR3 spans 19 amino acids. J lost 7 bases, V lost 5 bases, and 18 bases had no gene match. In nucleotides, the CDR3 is TGTGCCAGCAGTCCCCGAACGCTCACGGACAGGGGGCGAATCGGGGAGCTGTTTTTT. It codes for CASSPRTLTDRGRIGELFF.

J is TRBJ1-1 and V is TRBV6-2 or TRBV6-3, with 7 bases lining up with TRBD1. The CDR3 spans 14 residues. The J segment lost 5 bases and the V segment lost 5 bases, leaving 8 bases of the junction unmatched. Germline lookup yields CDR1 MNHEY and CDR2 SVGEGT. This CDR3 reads CASSPPTGRTEAFF. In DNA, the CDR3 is TGTGCCAGCAGTCCCCCGACAGGGAGGACTGAAGCTTTCTTT.

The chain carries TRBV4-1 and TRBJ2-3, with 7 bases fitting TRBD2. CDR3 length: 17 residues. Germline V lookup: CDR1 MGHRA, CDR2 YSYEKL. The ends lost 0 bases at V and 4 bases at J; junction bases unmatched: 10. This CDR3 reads CASSQDPDGGISDTQYF. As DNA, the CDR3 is TGCGCCAGCAGCCAAGACCCAGACGGGGGGATATCAGATACGCAGTATTTT.

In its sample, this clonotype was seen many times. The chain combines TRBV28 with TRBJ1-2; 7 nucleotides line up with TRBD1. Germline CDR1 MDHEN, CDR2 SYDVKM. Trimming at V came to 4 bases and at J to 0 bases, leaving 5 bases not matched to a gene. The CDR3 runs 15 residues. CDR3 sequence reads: CASSWTGRPNYGYTF. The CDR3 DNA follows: TGTGCCAGCAGTTGGACAGGTCGACCTAACTATGGCTACACCTTC.

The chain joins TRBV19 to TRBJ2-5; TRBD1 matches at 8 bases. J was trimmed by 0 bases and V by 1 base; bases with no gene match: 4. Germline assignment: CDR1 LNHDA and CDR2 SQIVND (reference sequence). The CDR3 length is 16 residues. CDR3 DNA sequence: TGTGCCAGTAGTATAGGACAGGGGAGCTACCAAGAGACCCAGTACTTC. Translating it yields CASSIGQGSYQETQYF.

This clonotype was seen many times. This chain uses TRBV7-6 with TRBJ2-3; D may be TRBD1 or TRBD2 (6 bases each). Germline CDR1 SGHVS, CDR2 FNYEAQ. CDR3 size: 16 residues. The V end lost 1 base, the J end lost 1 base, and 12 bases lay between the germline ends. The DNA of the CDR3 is TGTGCCAGCAGCTTAGGTGTCGGGGGCGGCACAGATACGCAGTATTTT. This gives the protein CASSLGVGGGTDTQYF.

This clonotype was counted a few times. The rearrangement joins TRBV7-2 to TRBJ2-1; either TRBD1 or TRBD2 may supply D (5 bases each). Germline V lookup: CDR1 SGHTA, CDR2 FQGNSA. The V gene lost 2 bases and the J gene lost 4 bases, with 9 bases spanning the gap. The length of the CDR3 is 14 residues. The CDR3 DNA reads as TGTGCCAGCAGCTTATATGGGGGTTACAATGAGCAGTTCTTC. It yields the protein CASSLYGGYNEQFF. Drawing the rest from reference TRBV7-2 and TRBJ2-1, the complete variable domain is GAGVSQSPSNKVTEKGKDVELRCDPISGHTALYWYRQSLGQGLEFLIYFQGNSAPDKSGLPSDRFSAERTGGSVSTLTIQRTQQEDSAVYLCASSLYGGYNEQFFGPGTRLTVL.

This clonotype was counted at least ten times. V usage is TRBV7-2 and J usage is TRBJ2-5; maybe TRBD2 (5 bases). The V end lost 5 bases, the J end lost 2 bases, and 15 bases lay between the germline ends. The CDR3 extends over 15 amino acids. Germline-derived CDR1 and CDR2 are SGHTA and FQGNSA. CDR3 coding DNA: TGTGCCAGCAGCCCCGACCTTCTAGCTCAAGAGACCCAGTACTTC. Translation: CASSPDLLAQETQYF.

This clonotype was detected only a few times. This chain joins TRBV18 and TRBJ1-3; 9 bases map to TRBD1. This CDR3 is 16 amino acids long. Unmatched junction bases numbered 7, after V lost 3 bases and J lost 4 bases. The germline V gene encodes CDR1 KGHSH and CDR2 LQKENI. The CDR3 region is CASSPAGTGIGNTIYF. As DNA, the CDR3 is TGTGCCAGCTCACCTGCCGGGACAGGGATCGGAAACACCATATATTTT.

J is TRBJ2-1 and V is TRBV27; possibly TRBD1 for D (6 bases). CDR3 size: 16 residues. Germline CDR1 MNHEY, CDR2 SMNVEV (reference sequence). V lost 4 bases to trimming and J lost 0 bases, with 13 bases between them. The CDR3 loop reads CASSSRKGDSYNEQFF. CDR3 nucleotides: TGTGCCAGCAGTTCCCGGAAGGGGGACTCCTACAATGAGCAGTTCTTC.

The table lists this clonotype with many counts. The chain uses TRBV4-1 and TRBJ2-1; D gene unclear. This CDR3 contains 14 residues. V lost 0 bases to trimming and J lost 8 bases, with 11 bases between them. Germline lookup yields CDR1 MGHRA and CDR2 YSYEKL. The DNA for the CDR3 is TGCGCCAGCAGCCAAGATTTTAAGGTCGATGAGCAGTTCTTC. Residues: CASSQDFKVDEQFF.

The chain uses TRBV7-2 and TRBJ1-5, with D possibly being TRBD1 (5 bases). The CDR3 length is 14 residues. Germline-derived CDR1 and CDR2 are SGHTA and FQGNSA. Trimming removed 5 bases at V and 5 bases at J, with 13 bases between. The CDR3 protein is CASSAGPKDQPQHF. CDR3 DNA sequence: TGTGCCAGCAGCGCGGGACCGAAGGATCAGCCCCAGCATTTT.

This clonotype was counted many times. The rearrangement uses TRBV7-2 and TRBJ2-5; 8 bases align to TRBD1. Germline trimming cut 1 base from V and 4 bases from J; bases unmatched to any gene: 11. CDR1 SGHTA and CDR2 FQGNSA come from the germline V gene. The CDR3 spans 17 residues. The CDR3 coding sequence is TGTGCCAGCAGCTTAGAGGCGAGCAGGGGGCGGGGAGAGACCCAGTACTTC. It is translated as CASSLEASRGRGETQYF.